The next 15 T cell receptor beta chains were all read from a single sample in a study of OX40 agonist ivuxolimab in advanced cancers. TCRdb's copy holds only in-frame clones and misses some; the assay was immunoSEQ multiplex PCR. The data contain under 20,000 clones, approximately 78% of them singletons. Specimen: CD4+ or CD8+ T cells sorted from blood, collected in a trial of the OX40 agonist ivuxolimab. The receptors come from an adult with an advanced solid tumor such as melanoma, head and neck, liver or kidney cancer.

The chain has TRBV7-9 and TRBJ2-7; tentative D call: TRBD2 (5 bases). CDR3 size: 12 residues. V was cut by 7 bases and J by 1 base, with 8 bases left in between. The V gene's germline CDR1 is SEHNR and CDR2 FQNEAQ (reference sequence). CDR3 DNA: TGTGCCAGCACTGGCGGGTCCTACGAGCAGTACTTC. Protein: CASTGGSYEQYF.

This clone appeared a few times. The rearrangement joins TRBV30 to TRBJ1-2; no definite D call. Germline assignment: CDR1 GTSNPN and CDR2 SVGIG (reference sequence). There are 12 residues in the CDR3. V dropped 1 base and J dropped 8 bases, with 11 bases sitting between them. This chain's CDR3 is CAWSGGLGGYTF. DNA of the CDR3: TGTGCCTGGAGTGGAGGCCTCGGAGGCTACACCTTC. The full variable domain, rest sourced from reference TRBV30 and TRBJ1-2, is SQTIHQWPATLVQPVGSPLSLECTVEGTSNPNLYWYRQAAGRGLQLLFYSVGIGQISSEVPQNLSASRPQDRQFILSSKKLLLSDSGFYLCAWSGGLGGYTFGSGTRLTVV.

This rearrangement joins TRBV27 to TRBJ2-7, with 7 positions matching TRBD1. The germline gives CDR1 MNHEY, CDR2 SMNVEV (reference sequence). The CDR3 runs to 14 residues. J lost 3 bases, V lost 4 bases, and 6 bases had no gene match. The CDR3 sequence: CASSWKGAYYEQYF. The CDR3 nucleotides read TGTGCCAGCAGTTGGAAGGGGGCCTACTACGAGCAGTACTTC.

The chain joins TRBV5-6 to TRBJ1-5; 9 bases line up with TRBD1. The CDR3 is made up of 16 amino acids. Trimming at V came to 4 bases and at J to 1 base, leaving 6 bases not matched to a gene. Germline V CDR1 and CDR2: SGHDT, YYEEEE. In nucleotides, the CDR3 is TGTGCCAGCAGCGTGACAGGGGGTTACAGCAATCAGCCCCAGCATTTT. Amino acid sequence: CASSVTGGYSNQPQHF.

The chain links TRBV5-1 to TRBJ2-5; possible D gene TRBD2, 5 bases. CDR1 is SGHRS, CDR2 YFSETQ, per germline. The CDR3 covers 15 residues. Trimming stripped 3 bases from V and 1 base from J, with 13 bases between. The CDR3 DNA sequence: TGCGCCAGCAGCTCACCCCGGGGAACCCAAGAGACCCAGTACTTC. Its translation: CASSSPRGTQETQYF.

Points on this clone: An end of the junction does not agree with germline; a read error may underlie this. The V call is TRBV5-4, the J call TRBJ2-7, with D possibly being TRBD1 (6 bases). This CDR3 is built from 13 residues. The germline gives CDR1 SGHNT, CDR2 YYREEE (reference sequence). The CDR3 sequence: CASSFLERGNRDF. Written as DNA, the CDR3 is TGTGCCAGCAGCTTTCTAGAAAGGGGTAACAGGGACTTC.

This chain uses TRBV10-1 with TRBJ1-1; a weak D match, TRBD1 (6 bases). Looked up from germline, CDR1 is WNHNN and CDR2 is SYGVQD (reference sequence). V lost 0 bases, J lost 1 base, and 9 bases lay in between. The CDR3 is 15 amino acids. CDR3 residues: CASSESTGPNTEAFF. As DNA, the CDR3 is TGCGCCAGCAGTGAGTCAACAGGGCCGAACACTGAAGCTTTCTTT.

This clone was recorded only once. The CDR3 bases are TGTGCCAGCAGCCCCCCTGACAGGTACAATGAGCAGTTCTTC. Protein: CASSPPDRYNEQFF. The rearrangement uses TRBV5-4 and TRBJ2-1, with TRBD1 as a possible D gene (6 bases). Trimming pared 4 bases from V and 4 bases from J, leaving 12 bases between. There are 14 residues in the CDR3. Germline V gives CDR1 SGHNT, CDR2 YYREEE (reference sequence).

The genes are TRBV19 and TRBJ1-6, with a weak D call TRBD1 (5 bases). V was pared by 5 bases and J by 0 bases, with 5 bases between. This CDR3 spans 14 amino acids. Looked up from germline, CDR1 is LNHDA and CDR2 is SQIVND (reference sequence). The CDR3 here is CASSDSSYNSPLHF. CDR3 nucleotides: TGTGCCAGTAGTGACAGCTCCTATAATTCACCCCTCCACTTT.

This clone was picked up a small number of times. At the DNA level, this CDR3 is encoded by other sequences in the same sample as well. This chain links TRBV9 with TRBJ2-1; 9 bases are shared with TRBD2. The germline gives CDR1 SGDLS, CDR2 YYNGEE. V dropped 2 bases and J dropped 2; count of bases not matched to a gene: 2. The CDR3 is 15 residues long. CDR3 sequence (DNA): TGTGCCAGCAGCGTCATAGCGGGAGCCTACAATGAGCAGTTCTTC. Protein sequence: CASSVIAGAYNEQFF. Combining the CDR3 with reference TRBV9 and TRBJ2-1 gives the whole variable domain DSGVTQTPKHLITATGQRVTLRCSPRSGDLSVYWYQQSLDQGLQFLIQYYNGEERAKGNILERFSAQQFPDLHSELNLSSLELGDSALYFCASSVIAGAYNEQFFGPGTRLTVL.

The V gene is TRBV7-9, the J gene TRBJ2-7; the D gene is possibly TRBD1 (6 bases). Trimming stripped 5 bases from V and 2 bases from J, with 13 bases between. The CDR3 extends over 14 amino acids. CDR1 is SEHNR, CDR2 FQNEAQ, per germline (reference sequence). The CDR3 DNA reads as TGTGCCAGCAGCGGGGACACCAGTCCCTACGAGCAGTACTTC. This gives the protein CASSGDTSPYEQYF.

This clone was found a few times. This rearrangement joins TRBV2 to TRBJ1-1; no reliable D call. Trimming removed 3 bases from V and 4 bases from J, with 9 bases in between. This CDR3 is built from 13 residues. Germline lookup yields CDR1 SNHLY and CDR2 FYNNEI. As DNA, the CDR3 is TGTGCCAGCAGTGATTCTTGGAGCACTGAAGCTTTCTTT. Translation: CASSDSWSTEAFF.

This chain joins TRBV12-5 and TRBJ2-5, with TRBD1 matching over 10 bases. V lost 8 bases and J lost 5; bases outside the gene matches: 5. The CDR3 spans 13 residues. Germline V gene lookup returns CDR1 LGHNT and CDR2 FRNRAP. CDR3 coding DNA: TGTGCTAGTAGACAGGGGGCAGATGAGACCCAGTACTTC. This translates into CASRQGADETQYF. Variable domain in full (rest from reference TRBV12-5 and TRBJ2-5): DARVTQTPRHKVTEMGQEVTMRCQPILGHNTVFWYRQTMMQGLELLAYFRNRAPLDDSGMPKDRFSAEMPDATLATLKIQPSEPRDSAVYFCASRQGADETQYFGPGTRLLVL.

The chain joins TRBV7-2 to TRBJ2-7, with D uncertain. Germline V gene data show CDR1 as SGHTA and CDR2 as FQGNSA. The CDR3 is 13 amino acids. The V end was cut by 2 bases, the J end by 2 bases, with 7 bases between. CDR3 loop: CASSLTGPYEQYF. CDR3 in DNA: TGTGCCAGCAGCTTAACGGGCCCCTACGAGCAGTACTTC.

The rearrangement uses TRBV15 and TRBJ2-5; a possible D gene is TRBD1 (5 bases). V was cut by 1 base and J by 3 bases, with 12 bases left in between. This CDR3 is 15 amino acids long. CDR1 is LNHNV and CDR2 is YYDKDF in the germline V gene (reference sequence). CDR3 in amino acids: CATSRGSTGKETQYF. CDR3 in DNA: TGTGCCACCAGCAGAGGGTCTACAGGTAAAGAGACCCAGTACTTC. The whole variable domain, remainder taken from reference TRBV15 and TRBJ2-5, is DAMVIQNPRYQVTQFGKPVTLSCSQTLNHNVMYWYQQKSSQAPKLLFHYYDKDFNNEADTPDNFQSRRPNTSFCFLDIRSPGLGDTAMYLCATSRGSTGKETQYFGPGTRLLVL.